What follows describes a single TCR beta chain. What it binds is not known. Of the isolated RNA, all was reverse transcribed, and so the sequenced material was expressed TCRB transcripts. The assay was immunoSEQ multiplex PCR, and TCRdb's table has in-frame clones only and misses some. The sample yields about 330,000 clones, approximately 10% seen once. This sample stems from a study of beta chain features in type 1 diabetes. In the study overall: Comparable age, gender and cell yields were observed in patients relative to healthy donors. Whole-study results and caveats: Shortening that was moderate but significant affected the TCRB CDR3s of Type 1 diabetes patients in all four CD4+ subsets.

J gave up 5 bases and V 5 bases, and 8 bases lay outside the gene matches. Germline V CDR1 and CDR2: SGHTA, FQGTGA. This CDR3 comprises 14 residues. The V and J genes are TRBV7-3 and TRBJ2-7, with 8 bases matching TRBD1. The TCR originated in a woman in her twenties or thirties in good health. The sequenced material came from naive CD4+ T cells from blood. CDR3 sequence (DNA): TGTGCCAGCAGCCTCGGACAGGGACCTCACGAGCAGTACTTC. Protein: CASSLGQGPHEQYF. Drawing the rest from reference TRBV7-3 and TRBJ2-7, the complete variable domain is GAGVSQTPSNKVTEKGKYVELRCDPISGHTALYWYRQSLGQGPEFLIYFQGTGAADDSGLPNDRFFAVRPEGSVSTLKIQRTERGDSAVYLCASSLGQGPHEQYFGPGTRLTVT.